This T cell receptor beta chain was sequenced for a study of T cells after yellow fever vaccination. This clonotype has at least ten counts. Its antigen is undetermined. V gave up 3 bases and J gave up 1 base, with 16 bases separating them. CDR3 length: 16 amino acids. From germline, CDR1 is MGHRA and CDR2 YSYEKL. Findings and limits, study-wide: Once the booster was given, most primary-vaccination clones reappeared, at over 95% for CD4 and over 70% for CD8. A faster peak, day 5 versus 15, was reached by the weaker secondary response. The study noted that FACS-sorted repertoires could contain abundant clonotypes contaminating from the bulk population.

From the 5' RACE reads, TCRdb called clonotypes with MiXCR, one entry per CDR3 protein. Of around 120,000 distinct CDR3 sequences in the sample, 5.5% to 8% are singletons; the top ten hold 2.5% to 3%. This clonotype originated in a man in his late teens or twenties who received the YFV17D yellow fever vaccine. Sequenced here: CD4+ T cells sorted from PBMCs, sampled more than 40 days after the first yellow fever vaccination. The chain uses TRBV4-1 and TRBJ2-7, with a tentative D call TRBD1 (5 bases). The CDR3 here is CASSQYVGDRSYEQYF. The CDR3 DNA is TGCGCCAGCAGCCAGTACGTCGGCGACAGATCCTACGAGCAGTACTTC.